Presented here are 25 T cell receptor beta chains from one specimen sequenced in a study of monozygotic twins with inflammatory bowel disease. TCRdb re-called the 5' RACE reads and shows each CDR3 protein once, DNA omitted. This specimen shows about 300,000 distinct CDR3 sequences; the ten leading clones hold less than 6.5%. The specimen sequenced was blood. The receptors shown here come from a human donor with ulcerative colitis or Crohn's disease, or a healthy co-twin of an affected twin (not recorded which).

V and J are TRBV9 and TRBJ1-4; absent DNA, TCRdb's TRBD1 call cannot be checked. Germline V gives CDR1 SGDLS, CDR2 YYNGEE. The CDR3 spans 16 residues. This CDR3 reads CASSTRPFATNEKLFF.

V usage is TRBV28 and J usage is TRBJ1-1; the D gene TCRdb calls, TRBD1, cannot be checked with no DNA. The V gene's germline CDR1 is MDHEN and CDR2 SYDVKM. The CDR3 sequence is 14 residues long. The CDR3 reads CASSSPTAATEAFF.

V gene TRBV18 combines with J gene TRBJ2-7; the TCRdb call, TRBD1, lacks DNA for checking. The germline V gene encodes CDR1 KGHSH and CDR2 LQKENI. This CDR3 has 14 amino acids. CDR3 residues: CASSLGQGFYEQYF.

V is TRBV20-1 and J is TRBJ2-1; TCRdb gives TRBD2 as the D gene, but with no DNA this cannot be confirmed. The CDR3 contains 19 residues. Germline lookup yields CDR1 DFQATT and CDR2 SNEGSKA (reference sequence). The chain's CDR3 is CSARPFPVSRSSSYNEQFF.

J is TRBJ2-7 and V is TRBV7-8; TCRdb picks TRBD2, but there is no DNA to check that call. This CDR3 contains 15 residues. Germline V gives CDR1 SGHVS, CDR2 FQNEAQ. This chain's CDR3 is CASSLDLAAAYEQYF.

The V and J genes are TRBV4-3 and TRBJ2-1; as DNA is missing, the TRBD1 call by TCRdb cannot be tested. Germline values: CDR1 LGHNA, CDR2 YSLEER. The CDR3 has 14 amino acids. Here the CDR3 reads CASSQEGGWDEQFF.

The V call is TRBV28, the J call TRBJ1-5. Per germline, CDR1 MDHEN and CDR2 SYDVKM. The CDR3 loop spans 14 amino acids. The CDR3 sequence: CASSLSLGFSPQHF. The full variable domain, in which reference TRBV28 and TRBJ1-5 provide the parts outside the CDR3, is DVKVTQSSRYLVKRTGEKVFLECVQDMDHENMFWYRQDPGLGLRLIYFSYDVKMKEKGDIPEGYSVSREKKERFSLILESASTNQTSMYLCASSLSLGFSPQHFGDGTRLSIL.

The V gene is TRBV15, the J gene TRBJ1-3. The CDR3 has 18 residues. Germline CDR1 is LNHNV and CDR2 is YYDKDF (reference sequence). The CDR3 loop reads CATSRGAGFPSTGKARPF.

The gene calls are TRBV7-3 and TRBJ2-6. CDR3 length: 16 residues. CDR1 SGHTA and CDR2 FQGTGA come from the germline V gene. The chain's CDR3 is CASSSTALAGANVLTF.

J is TRBJ1-2 and V is TRBV28; TCRdb lists TRBD1, though no DNA is available to test this call. Germline CDR1 reads MDHEN; CDR2 reads SYDVKM. The CDR3 sequence is 12 residues long. CDR3 residues: CASSLGAAGYTF.

This chain connects TRBV3-1 to TRBJ2-3; TCRdb calls TRBD2, which cannot be checked without DNA. Germline values: CDR1 LGHDT, CDR2 YNNKEL (reference sequence). The CDR3 has 19 amino acids. The CDR3 sequence is CASSRYMTSGGAGADTQYF.

The rearrangement links TRBV19 to TRBJ1-2. The CDR3 is 14 amino acids. Germline CDR1 reads LNHDA; CDR2 reads SQIVND (reference sequence). CDR3 amino acids: CASSYGREGSGYTF.

This sequence joins TRBV5-6 and TRBJ2-3; TCRdb picks TRBD2, but there is no DNA to check that call. The CDR3 is 17 amino acids. Germline CDR1 reads SGHDT; CDR2 reads YYEEEE. CDR3 region: CASSPGPPTSGVDTQYF.

The CDR3: CASSLVGTENTGELFF. The J gene is TRBJ2-2, the V gene TRBV12-3 or TRBV12-4. The CDR3 length is 16 residues.

The chain employs TRBV7-9 and TRBJ2-3; TCRdb picks TRBD2, but there is no DNA to check that call. The CDR3 has 14 amino acids. CDR1 SEHNR and CDR2 FQNEAQ come from the germline V gene (reference sequence). CDR3 sequence: CASSLTSITDTQYF.

This rearrangement joins TRBV5-1 to TRBJ2-7; lacking DNA, the TRBD1 call made by TCRdb goes unchecked. The CDR3 runs to 14 residues. Germline CDR1 reads SGHRS; CDR2 reads YFSETQ. The CDR3 region is CASSYRTGSYEQYF.

This chain joins TRBV11-3 and TRBJ2-2; lacking DNA, the TRBD1 call made by TCRdb goes unchecked. The CDR3 extends over 16 amino acids. From germline, CDR1 is SGHNT and CDR2 YENEEA. Here the CDR3 reads CASSFFGTGGPGELFF.

This CDR3 is CSVEGTSGRDYEQYF. This chain links TRBV29-1 with TRBJ2-7; the D call of TRBD2 rests on TCRdb alone, since no DNA is present to check it. Germline values: CDR1 SQVTM, CDR2 ANQGSEA. The CDR3 runs 15 residues.

The chain recombines TRBV7-2 with TRBJ2-7; TCRdb outputs TRBD1, but without DNA this stays unchecked. The length of the CDR3 is 16 residues. Germline V gene lookup returns CDR1 SGHTA and CDR2 FQGNSA. CDR3 in amino acids: CASSLEKTGGVYEQYF.

This chain uses TRBV6-2 or TRBV6-3 with TRBJ1-2; the D call from TCRdb, TRBD1, cannot be confirmed without DNA. The germline gives CDR1 MNHEY, CDR2 SVGEGT. The CDR3 totals 12 residues. CDR3 region: CASSFVPEGYTF.

This chain's CDR3 is CASSNRVTGYTF. V and J are TRBV28 and TRBJ1-2; TCRdb returns TRBD1, unconfirmable since there is no DNA. The CDR3 extends over 12 amino acids. Germline loops: CDR1 MDHEN, CDR2 SYDVKM.

The chain links TRBV10-3 to TRBJ1-1; TCRdb proposes TRBD1, but this gene call is untestable without DNA. Looked up from germline, CDR1 is ENHRY and CDR2 is SYGVKD. The CDR3 is 13 amino acids. The CDR3 sequence: CAISQDRVTEAFF.

The chain recombines TRBV7-3 with TRBJ1-2. The CDR3 totals 13 residues. Germline lookup yields CDR1 SGHTA and CDR2 FQGTGA. The CDR3 here is CASSRDKNYGYTF.

The V gene is TRBV27, the J gene TRBJ2-7; TCRdb's D call of TRBD2 is untestable without DNA. The V gene's germline CDR1 is MNHEY and CDR2 SMNVEV (reference sequence). The CDR3 has 13 amino acids. CDR3: CASSPRVAHEQYF.

The gene calls are TRBV13 and TRBJ1-6. The CDR3 runs 16 residues. Germline V gives CDR1 PRHDT, CDR2 FYEKMQ (reference sequence). CDR3 protein: CASILRRGSIGSPLHF.